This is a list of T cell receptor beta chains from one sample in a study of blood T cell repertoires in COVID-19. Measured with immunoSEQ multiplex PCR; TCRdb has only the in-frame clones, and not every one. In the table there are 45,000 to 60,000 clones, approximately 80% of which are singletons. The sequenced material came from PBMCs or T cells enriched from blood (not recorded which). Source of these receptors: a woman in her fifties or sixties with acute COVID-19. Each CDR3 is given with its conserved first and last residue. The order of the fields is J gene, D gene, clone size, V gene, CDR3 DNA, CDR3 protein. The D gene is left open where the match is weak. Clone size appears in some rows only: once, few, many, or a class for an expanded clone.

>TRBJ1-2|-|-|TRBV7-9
TGTGCCAGCAGCTTTTCCCTCGAATGGGAGAAGAACTATGGCTACACCTTC
CASSFSLEWEKNYGYTF
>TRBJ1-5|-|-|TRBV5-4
TGTGCCAGCAGCTTACAGGGAAGTGAACAGCCCCAGCATTTT
CASSLQGSEQPQHF
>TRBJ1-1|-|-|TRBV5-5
TGTGCCAGCAGCTTGACGTTTAGAACTGAAGCTTTCTTT
CASSLTFRTEAFF
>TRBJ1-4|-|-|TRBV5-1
TGCGCCAGCAGCTTGGGACAGAGTAGGGAAAAACTGTTTTTT
CASSLGQSREKLFF
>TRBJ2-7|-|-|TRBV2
TGTGCCAGCAGTGAAATCCGGGGCTACGAGCAGTACTTC
CASSEIRGYEQYF
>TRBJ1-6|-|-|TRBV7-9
TGTGCCAGCAGCTTAGTCGGAGTAGGGGGAAGTTGGTCACCCCTCCACTTT
CASSLVGVGGSWSPLHF
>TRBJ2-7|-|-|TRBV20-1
TGCAGTGCTAGTGCCACAAGCGGCTTATCCTACGAGCAGTACTTC
CSASATSGLSYEQYF
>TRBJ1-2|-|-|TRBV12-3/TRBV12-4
TGTGCCAGCAGTCTCGATGGCTACACCTTC
CASSLDGYTF
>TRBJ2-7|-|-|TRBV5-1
TGCGCCAGCAGCTTAAGTGGGTCCAGGGCCTACGAGCAGTACTTC
CASSLSGSRAYEQYF
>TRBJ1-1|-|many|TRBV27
TGTGCCAGCAGTTTGGCTCGCAGGGCACCTGAAGCTTTCTTT
CASSLARRAPEAFF
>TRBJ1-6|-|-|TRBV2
TGTGCCAGCACAGGGGCAAGCTCCTATAATTCACCCCTCCACTTT
CASTGASSYNSPLHF
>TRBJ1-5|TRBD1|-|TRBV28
TGTGCCACCACGACAGGGGATAATCAGCCCCAGCATTTT
CATTTGDNQPQHF
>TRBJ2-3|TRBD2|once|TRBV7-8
TGTGCCAGCAGCTTAGATGTTGGACTAGCGGGGGGGCGAGATACGCAGTATTTT
CASSLDVGLAGGRDTQYF
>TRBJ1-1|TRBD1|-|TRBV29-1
TGCAGCGTTACAGGGGATTCGGCTGAAGCTTTCTTT
CSVTGDSAEAFF
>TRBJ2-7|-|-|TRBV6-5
TGTGCCAGCAGCCTCGGGACACACTACGAGCAGTACTTC
CASSLGTHYEQYF
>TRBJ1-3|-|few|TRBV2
TGTGCCAGCGGCAGGGAAAACACCATATATTTT
CASGRENTIYF
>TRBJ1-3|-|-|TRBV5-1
TGCGCCAGCAGCTTGGCCACGGGGTTAACTGGAAACACCATATATTTT
CASSLATGLTGNTIYF
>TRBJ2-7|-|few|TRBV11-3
TGTGCCAGCAGCTTACCAGGGATGCACGAGCAGTACTTC
CASSLPGMHEQYF
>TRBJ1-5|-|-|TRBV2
TGTGCCAGCAGGCCCGGACTAACCAATCAGCCCCAGCATTTT
CASRPGLTNQPQHF
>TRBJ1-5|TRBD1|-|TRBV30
TGTGCCTGGAGTGCAGGACAGGGCCGTCAGCCCCAGCATTTT
CAWSAGQGRQPQHF
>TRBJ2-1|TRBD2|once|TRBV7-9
TGTGCCAGCAGCCCCTTTAGCGGGATCTCCTACAATGAGCAGTTCTTC
CASSPFSGISYNEQFF
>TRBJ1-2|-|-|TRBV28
TGTGCCAGCAGTCCCCGGACTCGGGTTGGCTACACCTTC
CASSPRTRVGYTF
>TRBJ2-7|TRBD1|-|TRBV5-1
TGCGCCAGCAGCTTGGATGGACAGGGGGTTCACGAGCAGTACTTC
CASSLDGQGVHEQYF
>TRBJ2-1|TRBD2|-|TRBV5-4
TGTGCCAGCAGCTTGAGCGGGGGGGTTTACAATGAGCAGTTCTTC
CASSLSGGVYNEQFF
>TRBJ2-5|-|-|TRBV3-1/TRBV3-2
TGTGCCAGCAGCCGCGACCAAGAGACCCAGTACTTC
CASSRDQETQYF
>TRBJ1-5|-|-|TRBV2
TGTGCCAGCACTGACAGTAATCAGCCCCAGCATTTT
CASTDSNQPQHF
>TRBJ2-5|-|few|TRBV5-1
TGCGCCAGCAGTCCAGGGTCCGAGACCCAGTACTTC
CASSPGSETQYF
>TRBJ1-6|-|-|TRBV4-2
TGTGCCAGCAGCCAAGCGGGGGGAAATAATTCACCCCTCCACTTT
CASSQAGGNNSPLHF
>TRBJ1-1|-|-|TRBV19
TGTGCCAGTAGTATGTCGGGGAAATTGAACGGCACTGAAGCTTTCTTT
CASSMSGKLNGTEAFF
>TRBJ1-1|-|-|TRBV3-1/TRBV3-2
TGTGCCAGCAGCCACCAGGGGACAAAGAACACTGAAGCTTTCTTT
CASSHQGTKNTEAFF
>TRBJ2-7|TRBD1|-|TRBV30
TGTGCCTGGAGTGTAACCGGGACAGGGACCTACGAGCAGTACTTC
CAWSVTGTGTYEQYF
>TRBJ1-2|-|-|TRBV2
TGTGCCAGCAGCGACTACAGGGAGGGAAGCTACACCTTC
CASSDYREGSYTF
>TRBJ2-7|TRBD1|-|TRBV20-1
TGCAGTGCTAGTCGGGACAGGGCAGAAGAGCAGTACTTC
CSASRDRAEEQYF
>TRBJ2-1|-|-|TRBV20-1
TGCAGTGCAGTCCGGGGTGGTGAGCAGTTCTTC
CSAVRGGEQFF
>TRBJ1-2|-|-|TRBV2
TGTGCCAGCACCCCCCCGAACGGTTATGGCTACACCTTC
CASTPPNGYGYTF
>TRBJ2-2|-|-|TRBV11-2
TGTGCCAGCAGCTTAGCGACACTCACCGGGGAGCTGTTTTTT
CASSLATLTGELFF
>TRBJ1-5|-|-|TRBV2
TGTGCCAGCACCCCTCTCGGGGGGGCAAGGCAGCCCCAGCATTTT
CASTPLGGARQPQHF
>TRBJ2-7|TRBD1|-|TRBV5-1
TGCGCCAGCCGACAGGGATCCTACGAGCAGTACTTC
CASRQGSYEQYF
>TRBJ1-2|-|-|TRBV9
TGTGCCAGCAGCGCCCCTTCTAACTATGGCTACACCTTC
CASSAPSNYGYTF
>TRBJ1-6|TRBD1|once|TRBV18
TGTGCCAGCTCATTATGGGACAGAGGCGGTAATTCACCCCTCCACTTT
CASSLWDRGGNSPLHF
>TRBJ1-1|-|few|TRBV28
TGTGCCAGCAGTTTATTGGCCAGGGGCGGCACTGAAGCTTTCTTT
CASSLLARGGTEAFF
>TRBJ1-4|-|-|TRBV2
TGTGCCAGCAGTCGCGAGCATGAAAAACTGTTTTTT
CASSREHEKLFF
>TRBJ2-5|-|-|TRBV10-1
TGCGCCAGCAGTGAGCAGTTCCAAGAGACCCAGTACTTC
CASSEQFQETQYF
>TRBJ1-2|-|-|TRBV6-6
TGTGCCAGCAGACAGGGAGTATTTGGCTACACCTTC
CASRQGVFGYTF
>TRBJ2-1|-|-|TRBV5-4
TGTGCCAGCAGCTTGGGTGGGCGGGGTGGCCCCTACAATGAGCAGTTCTTC
CASSLGGRGGPYNEQFF
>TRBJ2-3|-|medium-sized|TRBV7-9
TGTGCCAGCAGCTTAAATGCAGATGTCACAGATACGCAGTATTTT
CASSLNADVTDTQYF
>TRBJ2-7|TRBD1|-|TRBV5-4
TGTGCCAGCAGCCAGGGGACAGGGGATTTTTACGAGCAGTACTTC
CASSQGTGDFYEQYF
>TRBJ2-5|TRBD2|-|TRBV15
TGTGCCACCAGCAGAGATAGGGAGGGCCAAGAGACCCAGTACTTC
CATSRDREGQETQYF
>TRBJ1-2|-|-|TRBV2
TGTGCCAGCAGTGAGACAGAGTACTATGGCTACACCTTC
CASSETEYYGYTF
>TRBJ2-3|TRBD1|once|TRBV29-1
TGCAGCGTGAGACAGGGGCCCTCCACAGATACGCAGTATTTT
CSVRQGPSTDTQYF
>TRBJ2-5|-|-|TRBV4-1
TGCGCCAGCAGCCAAGGGGCAGGGCAAGAGACCCAGTACTTC
CASSQGAGQETQYF
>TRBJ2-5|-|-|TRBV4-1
TGCGCCAGCAGCCAAGGTCCACCGCGCGGCTCCCCCCAAGAGACCCAGTACTTC
CASSQGPPRGSPQETQYF
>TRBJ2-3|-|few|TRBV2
TGTGCCAGCAGTCTGTGGAGTAGCACAGATACGCAGTATTTT
CASSLWSSTDTQYF
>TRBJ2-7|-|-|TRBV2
TGTGCCAGCAGCAGACGGGACTCCCTAGGGCAGTACTTC
CASSRRDSLGQYF
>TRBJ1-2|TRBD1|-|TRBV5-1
TGCGCCAGCAGCGTCCAGGGGGACTATGGCTACACCTTC
CASSVQGDYGYTF